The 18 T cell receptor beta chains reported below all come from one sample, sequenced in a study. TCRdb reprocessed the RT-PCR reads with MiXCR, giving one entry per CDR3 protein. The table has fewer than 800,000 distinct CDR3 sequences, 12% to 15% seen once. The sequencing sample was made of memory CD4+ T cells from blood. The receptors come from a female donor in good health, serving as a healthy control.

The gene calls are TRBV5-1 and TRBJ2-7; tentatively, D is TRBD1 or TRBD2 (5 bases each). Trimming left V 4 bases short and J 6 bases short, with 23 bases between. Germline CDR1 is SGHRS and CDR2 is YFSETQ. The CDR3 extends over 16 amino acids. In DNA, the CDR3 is TGCGCCAGCAGCGGGGGAGCGGATTCGCTACTAGGCGAGCAGTACTTC. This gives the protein CASSGGADSLLGEQYF.

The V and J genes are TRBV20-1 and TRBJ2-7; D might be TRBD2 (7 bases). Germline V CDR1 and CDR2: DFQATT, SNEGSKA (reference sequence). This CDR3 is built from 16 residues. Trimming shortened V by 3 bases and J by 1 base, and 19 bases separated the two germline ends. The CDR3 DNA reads TGCAGTGCTAGGTCCCCCCGGGGGGCCAGATCCTACGAGCAGTACTTC. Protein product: CSARSPRGARSYEQYF.

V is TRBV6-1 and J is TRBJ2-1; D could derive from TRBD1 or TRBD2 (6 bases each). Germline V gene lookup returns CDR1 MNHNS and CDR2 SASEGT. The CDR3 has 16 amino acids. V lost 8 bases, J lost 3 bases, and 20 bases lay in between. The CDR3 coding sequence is TGTGCCAGCTCCCAGAGCCGGGGGCCCCTCTACAATGAGCAGTTCTTC. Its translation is CASSQSRGPLYNEQFF.

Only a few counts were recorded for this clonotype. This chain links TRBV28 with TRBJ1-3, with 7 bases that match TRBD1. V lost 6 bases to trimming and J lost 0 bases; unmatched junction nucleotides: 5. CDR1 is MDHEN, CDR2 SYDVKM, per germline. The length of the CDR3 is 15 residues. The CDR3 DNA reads TGTGCCAGCAGGGGACAGCCCGACTCTGGAAACACCATATATTTT. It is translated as CASRGQPDSGNTIYF.

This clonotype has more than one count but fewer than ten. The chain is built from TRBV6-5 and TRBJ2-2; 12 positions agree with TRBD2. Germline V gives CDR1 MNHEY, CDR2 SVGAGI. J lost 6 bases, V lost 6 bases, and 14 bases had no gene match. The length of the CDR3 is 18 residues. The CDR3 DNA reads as TGTGCCAGCAGCCGCCGCATAAGACTAGCGGGAGTCTCCGGGGAGCTGTTTTTT. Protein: CASSRRIRLAGVSGELFF.

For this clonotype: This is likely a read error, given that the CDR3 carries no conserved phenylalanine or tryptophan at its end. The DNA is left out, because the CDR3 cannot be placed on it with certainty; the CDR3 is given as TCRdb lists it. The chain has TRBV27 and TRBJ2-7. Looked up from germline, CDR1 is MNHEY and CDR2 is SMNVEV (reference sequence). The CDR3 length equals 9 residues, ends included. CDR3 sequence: CASSRGQNT.

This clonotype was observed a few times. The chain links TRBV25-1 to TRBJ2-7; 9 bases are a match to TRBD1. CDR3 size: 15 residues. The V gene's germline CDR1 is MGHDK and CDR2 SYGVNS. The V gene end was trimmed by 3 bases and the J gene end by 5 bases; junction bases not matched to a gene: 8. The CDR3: CASSEYRDRANEQYF. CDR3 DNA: TGTGCCAGCAGTGAGTACCGGGACAGGGCCAACGAGCAGTACTTC.

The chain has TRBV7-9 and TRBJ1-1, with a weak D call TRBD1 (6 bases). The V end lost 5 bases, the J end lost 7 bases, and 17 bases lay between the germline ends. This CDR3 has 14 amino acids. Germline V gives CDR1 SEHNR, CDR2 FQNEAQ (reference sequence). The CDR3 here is CASSLQAGGGEAFF. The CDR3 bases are TGTGCCAGCAGCCTCCAAGCTGGGGGCGGTGAAGCTTTCTTT.

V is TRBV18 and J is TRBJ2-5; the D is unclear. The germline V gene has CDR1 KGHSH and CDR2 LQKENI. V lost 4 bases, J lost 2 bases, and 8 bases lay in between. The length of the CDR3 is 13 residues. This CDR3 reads CASSQSTQETQYF. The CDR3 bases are TGTGCCAGCTCACAAAGTACACAAGAGACCCAGTACTTC.

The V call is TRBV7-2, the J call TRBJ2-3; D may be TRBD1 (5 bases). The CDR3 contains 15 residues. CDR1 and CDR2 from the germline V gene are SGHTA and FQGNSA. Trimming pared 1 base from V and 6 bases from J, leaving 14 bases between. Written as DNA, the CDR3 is TGTGCCAGCAGCTTAGATGGTGTCAGGGCGGATACGCAGTATTTT. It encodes CASSLDGVRADTQYF.

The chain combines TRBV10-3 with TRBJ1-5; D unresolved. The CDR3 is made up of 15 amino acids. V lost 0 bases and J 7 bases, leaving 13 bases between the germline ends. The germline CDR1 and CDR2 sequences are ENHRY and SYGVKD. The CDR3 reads CAISESKSSGQPQHF. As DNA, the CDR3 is TGTGCCATCAGTGAGTCGAAAAGTTCGGGCCAGCCCCAGCATTTT.

The CDR3 spells CASSLGDRQTLFF. CDR3 DNA: TGTGCCAGCAGCTTGGGCGACCGACAGACCCTGTTTTTT. The rearrangement joins TRBV11-2 to TRBJ1-4, with D tentatively TRBD1 (5 bases). Germline values: CDR1 SGHAT, CDR2 FQNNGV. The CDR3 extends over 13 amino acids. The ends were cut back, 3 bases at V and 14 bases at J, with 16 bases in the middle.

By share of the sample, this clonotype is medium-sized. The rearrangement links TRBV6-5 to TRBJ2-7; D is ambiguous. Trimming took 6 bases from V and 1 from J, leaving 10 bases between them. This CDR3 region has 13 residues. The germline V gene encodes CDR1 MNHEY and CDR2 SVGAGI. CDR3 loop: CASSRLGSYEQYF. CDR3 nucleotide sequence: TGTGCCAGCAGCCGGCTGGGTTCCTACGAGCAGTACTTC.

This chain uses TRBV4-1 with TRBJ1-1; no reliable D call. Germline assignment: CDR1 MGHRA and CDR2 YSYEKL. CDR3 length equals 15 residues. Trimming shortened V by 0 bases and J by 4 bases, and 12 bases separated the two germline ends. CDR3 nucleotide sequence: TGCGCCAGCAGCCAAGATTCGGTTCCGGGCACTGAAGCTTTCTTT. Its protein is CASSQDSVPGTEAFF.

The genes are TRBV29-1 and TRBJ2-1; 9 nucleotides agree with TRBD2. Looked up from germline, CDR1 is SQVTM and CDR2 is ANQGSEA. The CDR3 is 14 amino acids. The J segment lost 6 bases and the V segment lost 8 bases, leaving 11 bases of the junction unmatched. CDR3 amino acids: CSSLRRGRANEQFF. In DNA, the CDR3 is TGCAGCTCCCTTCGGCGCGGGAGGGCCAATGAGCAGTTCTTC.

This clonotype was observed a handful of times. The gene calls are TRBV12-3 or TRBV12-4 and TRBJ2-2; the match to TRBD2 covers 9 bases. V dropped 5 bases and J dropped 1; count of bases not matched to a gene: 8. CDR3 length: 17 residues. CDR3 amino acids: CASSIPGLAWNTGELFF. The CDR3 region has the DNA TGTGCCAGCAGTATACCGGGACTAGCATGGAACACCGGGGAGCTGTTTTTT.

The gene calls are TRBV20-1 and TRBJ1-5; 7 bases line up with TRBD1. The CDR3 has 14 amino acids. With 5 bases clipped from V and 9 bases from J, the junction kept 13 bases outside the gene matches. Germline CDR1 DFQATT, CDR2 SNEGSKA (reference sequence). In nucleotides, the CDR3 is TGCAGTGCTCCGACACAGGGGCCCGAGGGGCCCCAGCATTTT. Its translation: CSAPTQGPEGPQHF.

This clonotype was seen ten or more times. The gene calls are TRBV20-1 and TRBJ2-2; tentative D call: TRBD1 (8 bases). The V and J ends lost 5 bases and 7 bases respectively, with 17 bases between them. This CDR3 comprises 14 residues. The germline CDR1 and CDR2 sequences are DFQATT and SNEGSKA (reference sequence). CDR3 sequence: CSAPDRGGHGELFF. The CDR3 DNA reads TGCAGTGCTCCAGACAGGGGAGGGCACGGGGAGCTGTTTTTT.